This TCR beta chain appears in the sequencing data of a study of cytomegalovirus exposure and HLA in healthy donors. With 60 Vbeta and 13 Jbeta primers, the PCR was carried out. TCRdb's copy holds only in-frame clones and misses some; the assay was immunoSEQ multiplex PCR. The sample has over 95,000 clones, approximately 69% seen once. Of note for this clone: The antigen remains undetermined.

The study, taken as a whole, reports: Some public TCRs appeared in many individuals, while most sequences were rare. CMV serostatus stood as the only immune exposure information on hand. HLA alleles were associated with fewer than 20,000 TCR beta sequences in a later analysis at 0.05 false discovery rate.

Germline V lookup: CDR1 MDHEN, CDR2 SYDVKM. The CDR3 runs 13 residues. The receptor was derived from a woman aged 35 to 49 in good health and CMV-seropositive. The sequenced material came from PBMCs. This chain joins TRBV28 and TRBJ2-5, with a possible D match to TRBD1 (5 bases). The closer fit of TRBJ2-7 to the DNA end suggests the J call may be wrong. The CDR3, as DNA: TGTGCCAGCAGTTTTCAGGGCTCCTACGAGCAGTACTTC. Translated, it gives CASSFQGSYEQYF.